The 11 T cell receptor beta chains reported below all come from one sample, sequenced in a study of T cells in Graves' hyperthyroidism and ophthalmopathy. RNA transcripts served as the template for amplifying TCR beta CDR3 regions. The HTBI primer set was used in a first-round RT-PCR of the TCR CDR3. TCRdb itself ran the multiplex PCR reads through MiXCR, one entry per CDR3 protein. This sample has hundreds of thousands of distinct CDR3 sequences; roughly an eighth occur once, and the top ten carry about 37%. Material for sequencing was blood. These receptors were taken from a woman between 40 and 55 years old with Graves' ophthalmopathy.

The rearrangement uses TRBV5-1 and TRBJ1-6; TRBD1 aligns across 10 bases. The CDR3 runs 17 residues. Germline trimming cut 1 base from V and 8 bases from J; bases unmatched to any gene: 9. Germline V gene lookup returns CDR1 SGHRS and CDR2 YFSETQ. Here the CDR3 DNA reads TGCGCCAGCAGCTTGATTGGTGGGACAGGGGAAGATTCACCCCTCCACTTT. It encodes CASSLIGGTGEDSPLHF.

This chain connects TRBV20-1 to TRBJ1-2; 7 bases align to TRBD1. J was trimmed by 5 bases and V by 5 bases; bases with no gene match: 5. The CDR3 spans 12 residues. Germline CDR1 and CDR2: DFQATT and SNEGSKA (reference sequence). The CDR3 DNA reads TGCAGTGCTCTCGACAGGGAGTATGGCTACACCTTC. It yields the protein CSALDREYGYTF.

At least ten counts were recorded for this clonotype. CDR3 nucleotide sequence: TGTGCCACCAGTGATTATAGCGTGGTCAGGGGAGATACGCAGTATTTT. It is translated as CATSDYSVVRGDTQYF. V is TRBV24-1 and J is TRBJ2-3; possibly TRBD1 for D (6 bases). V gave up 2 bases and J gave up 5 bases, with 16 bases separating them. Germline V CDR1 and CDR2: KGHDR, SFDVKD. The CDR3 extends over 16 amino acids.

This clonotype was seen a few times. The chain carries TRBV27 and TRBJ2-1; 8 bases are a match to TRBD2. Germline V gene sequence: CDR1 MNHEY, CDR2 SMNVEV (reference sequence). The V gene end was trimmed by 2 bases and the J gene end by 4 bases; junction bases not matched to a gene: 4. CDR3 length: 15 residues. CDR3 DNA sequence: TGTGCCAGCAGTTTAGAGGGACTAGATTACAATGAGCAGTTCTTC. It codes for CASSLEGLDYNEQFF.

This clonotype was seen many times. As DNA, the CDR3 is TGCGCCAGCAGCGAAGTCTCCTACAATGAGCAGTTCTTC. Translation: CASSEVSYNEQFF. This rearrangement joins TRBV5-1 to TRBJ2-1, with D unclear. Trimming shortened V by 4 bases and J by 0 bases, and 5 bases separated the two germline ends. CDR3 length equals 13 residues. Looked up from germline, CDR1 is SGHRS and CDR2 is YFSETQ.

This chain uses TRBV7-9 with TRBJ2-2, with 7 bases matching TRBD2. Germline-derived CDR1 and CDR2 are SEHNR and FQNEAQ (reference sequence). After removal of 5 bases from V and 7 bases from J, the junction contained 10 bases not matched to a gene. The CDR3 extends over 15 amino acids. CDR3: CASSPPLAGYGELFF. CDR3 sequence (DNA): TGTGCCAGCAGCCCGCCATTAGCGGGTTACGGGGAGCTGTTTTTT.

The CDR3 loop is CASRMANRGFDYEQYF. CDR3 DNA: TGTGCCTCGAGGATGGCAAACAGGGGGTTCGACTACGAGCAGTACTTC. The chain combines TRBV28 with TRBJ2-7, with 8 positions matching TRBD1. The CDR3 is 16 residues long. Losses at the gene ends were 11 bases for V and 3 bases for J; bases not matched to a gene: 18. Per germline, CDR1 MDHEN and CDR2 SYDVKM.

This sequence joins TRBV6-1 and TRBJ2-5; D ambiguous. V dropped 3 bases and J dropped 5 bases, with 7 bases sitting between them. The CDR3 sequence is 12 residues long. Germline-derived CDR1 and CDR2 are MNHNS and SASEGT. Here the CDR3 reads CASSDDGETQYF. In DNA form, the CDR3 reads TGTGCCAGCAGTGATGACGGGGAGACCCAGTACTTC.

This clonotype was counted many times. The CDR3 nucleotides are TGTGCCAGCAGAGAGACAGGGGGGAATGTCTATGGCTACACCTTC. The encoded protein is CASRETGGNVYGYTF. The genes are TRBV6-1 and TRBJ1-2; 9 positions agree with TRBD1. The V segment lost 6 bases and the J segment 4 bases; nucleotides outside the gene matches: 9. The germline CDR1 and CDR2 sequences are MNHNS and SASEGT. There are 15 residues in the CDR3.

The chain carries TRBV19 and TRBJ2-1; D not resolved. Between the trimmed V and J ends, which lost 7 bases and 5 bases, there was a span of 21 bases. Germline V gene lookup returns CDR1 LNHDA and CDR2 SQIVND (reference sequence). The CDR3 is 16 amino acids. In DNA, the CDR3 is TGTGCCAGTACCCCAAAGACATACAACTCTGACAATGAGCAGTTCTTC. The encoded protein is CASTPKTYNSDNEQFF.

This clonotype was seen many times. The V call is TRBV28, the J call TRBJ1-1; possibly TRBD1 for D (5 bases). V lost 6 bases and J lost 5, with 16 bases in between. This CDR3 contains 14 residues. Germline V gives CDR1 MDHEN, CDR2 SYDVKM. Here the CDR3 reads CASSLGRGRTEAFF. The CDR3 DNA reads TGTGCCAGCAGCCTGGGGCGGGGAAGGACTGAAGCTTTCTTT.